This T cell receptor beta chain was sequenced for a study of shared clonotypes between healthy human individuals. CD8 cells classed as naive were CD45RO-negative and positively selected for CCR7, excluding terminally differentiated effector memory CD45RA+ cells. Sequenced by immunoSEQ multiplex PCR; TCRdb stores in-frame clones only, minus some. The sample includes about 1,900,000 clones, approximately 94% of them seen just once. The TCR originated in a man aged 18 to 29 in good health. Material for sequencing was naive CD8+ T cells sorted from blood.

The CDR3 DNA is TGTGCCAGCAGCTCCCTAAAGGGAGCAGATACGCAGTATTTT. Protein: CASSSLKGADTQYF. The chain employs TRBV7-6 and TRBJ2-3; D perhaps matches TRBD2 (5 bases). Trimming pared 4 bases from V and 4 bases from J, leaving 12 bases between. CDR1 and CDR2 from the germline V gene are SGHVS and FNYEAQ. The CDR3 is 14 residues long. The whole variable domain, remainder taken from reference TRBV7-6 and TRBJ2-3, is GAGVSQSPRYKVTKRGQDVALRCDPISGHVSLYWYRQALGQGPEFLTYFNYEAQQDKSGLPNDRFSAERPEGSISTLTIQRTEQRDSAMYRCASSSLKGADTQYFGPGTRLTVL.